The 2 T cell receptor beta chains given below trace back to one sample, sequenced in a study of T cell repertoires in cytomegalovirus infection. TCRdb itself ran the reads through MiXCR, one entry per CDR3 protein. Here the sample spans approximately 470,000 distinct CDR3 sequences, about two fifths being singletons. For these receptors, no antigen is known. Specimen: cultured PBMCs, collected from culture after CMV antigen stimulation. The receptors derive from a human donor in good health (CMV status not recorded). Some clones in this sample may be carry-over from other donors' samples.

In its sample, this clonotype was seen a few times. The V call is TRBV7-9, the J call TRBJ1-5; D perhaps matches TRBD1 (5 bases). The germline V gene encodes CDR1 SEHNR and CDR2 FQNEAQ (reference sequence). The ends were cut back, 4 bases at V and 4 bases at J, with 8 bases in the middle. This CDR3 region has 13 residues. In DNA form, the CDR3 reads TGTGCCAGCAGCTGGGGGTGGAATCAGCCCCAGCATTTT. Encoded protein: CASSWGWNQPQHF.

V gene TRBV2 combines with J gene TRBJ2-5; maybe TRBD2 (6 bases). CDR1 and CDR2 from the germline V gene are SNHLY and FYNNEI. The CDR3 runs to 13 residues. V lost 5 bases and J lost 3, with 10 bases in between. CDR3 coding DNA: TGTGCCAGCAGTCGTTCTAGCGAAGAGACCCAGTACTTC. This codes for CASSRSSEETQYF.